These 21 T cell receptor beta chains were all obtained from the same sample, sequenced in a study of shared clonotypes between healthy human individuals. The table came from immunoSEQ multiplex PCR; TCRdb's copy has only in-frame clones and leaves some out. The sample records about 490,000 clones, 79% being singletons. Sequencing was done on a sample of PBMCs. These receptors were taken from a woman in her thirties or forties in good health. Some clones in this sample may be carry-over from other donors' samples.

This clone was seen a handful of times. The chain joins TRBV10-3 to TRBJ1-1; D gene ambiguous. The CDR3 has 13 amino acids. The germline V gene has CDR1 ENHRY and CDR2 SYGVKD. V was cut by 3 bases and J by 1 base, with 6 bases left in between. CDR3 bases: TGTGCCATCAGTGAAGCCCGGAACACTGAAGCTTTCTTT. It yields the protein CAISEARNTEAFF.

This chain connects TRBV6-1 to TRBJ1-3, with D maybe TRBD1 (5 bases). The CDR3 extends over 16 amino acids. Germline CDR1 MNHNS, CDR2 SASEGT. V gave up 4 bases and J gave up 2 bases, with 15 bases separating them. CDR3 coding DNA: TGTGCCAGCAGTGGGGTTCGGGGGGGGACTGGAAACACCATATATTTT. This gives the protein CASSGVRGGTGNTIYF.

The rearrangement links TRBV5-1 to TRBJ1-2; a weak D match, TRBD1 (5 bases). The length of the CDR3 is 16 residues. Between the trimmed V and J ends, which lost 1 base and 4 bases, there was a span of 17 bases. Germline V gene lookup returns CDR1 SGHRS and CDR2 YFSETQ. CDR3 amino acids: CASSLRQGLFGYGYTF. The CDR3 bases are TGCGCCAGCAGCTTGAGGCAGGGTCTATTCGGCTATGGCTACACCTTC.

The CDR3 bases are TGTGCCAGCTCACCGTTTGACAGGCGAGAGACCCAGTACTTC. Translating gives CASSPFDRRETQYF. The rearrangement joins TRBV18 to TRBJ2-5, with a possible D match to TRBD1 (6 bases). The CDR3 totals 14 residues. Deletions cut 3 bases from V and 4 bases from J, with 12 bases between. Per germline, CDR1 KGHSH and CDR2 LQKENI.

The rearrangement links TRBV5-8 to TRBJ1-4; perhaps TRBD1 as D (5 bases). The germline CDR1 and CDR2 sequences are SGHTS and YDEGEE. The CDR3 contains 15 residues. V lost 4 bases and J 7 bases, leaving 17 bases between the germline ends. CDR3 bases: TGTGCCAGCAGCAAAGGGACCGGCGGCGGTGAAAAACTGTTTTTT. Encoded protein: CASSKGTGGGEKLFF.

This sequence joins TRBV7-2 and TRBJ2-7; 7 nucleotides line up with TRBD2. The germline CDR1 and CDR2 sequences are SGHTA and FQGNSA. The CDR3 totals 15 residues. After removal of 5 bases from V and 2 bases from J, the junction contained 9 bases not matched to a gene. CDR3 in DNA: TGTGCCAGCAGCACCTCTAGCGGTGATCCCTACGAGCAGTACTTC. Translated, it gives CASSTSSGDPYEQYF.

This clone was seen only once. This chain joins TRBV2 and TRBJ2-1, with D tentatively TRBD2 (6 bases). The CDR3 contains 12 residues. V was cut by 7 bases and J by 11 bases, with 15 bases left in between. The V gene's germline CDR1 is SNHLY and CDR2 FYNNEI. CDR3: CASNVRDWKQFF. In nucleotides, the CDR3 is TGTGCCAGCAACGTGAGGGACTGGAAGCAGTTCTTC.

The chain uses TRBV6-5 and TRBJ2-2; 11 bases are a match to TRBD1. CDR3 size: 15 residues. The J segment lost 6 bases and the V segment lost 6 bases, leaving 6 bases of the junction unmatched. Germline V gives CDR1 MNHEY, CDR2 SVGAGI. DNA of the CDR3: TGTGCCAGCAGCCTTTGGGGACAGGGGGCCGGGGAGCTGTTTTTT. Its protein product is CASSLWGQGAGELFF.

The CDR3: CASSSLDAGSTGELFF. The CDR3 coding sequence is TGCGCCAGCAGCTCCCTTGACGCAGGGTCCACCGGGGAGCTGTTTTTT. This sequence joins TRBV5-1 and TRBJ2-2, with D maybe TRBD1 (5 bases). Germline V gene sequence: CDR1 SGHRS, CDR2 YFSETQ. The CDR3 length is 16 residues. V lost 3 bases, J lost 4 bases, and 16 bases lay in between.

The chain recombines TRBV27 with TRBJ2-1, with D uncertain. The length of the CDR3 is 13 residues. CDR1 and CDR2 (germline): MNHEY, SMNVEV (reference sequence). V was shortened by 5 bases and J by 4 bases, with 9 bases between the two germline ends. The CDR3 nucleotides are TGTGCCAGCAGTGAGACAAGATACAATGAGCAGTTCTTC. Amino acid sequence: CASSETRYNEQFF.

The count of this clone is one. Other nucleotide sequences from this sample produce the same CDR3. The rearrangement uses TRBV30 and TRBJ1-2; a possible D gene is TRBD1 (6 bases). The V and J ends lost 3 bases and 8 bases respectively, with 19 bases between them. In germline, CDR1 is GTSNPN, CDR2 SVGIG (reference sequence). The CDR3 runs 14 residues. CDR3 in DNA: TGTGCCTGGAGCGTTTGGGGGCTGAGAGAAGGCTACACCTTC. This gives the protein CAWSVWGLREGYTF.

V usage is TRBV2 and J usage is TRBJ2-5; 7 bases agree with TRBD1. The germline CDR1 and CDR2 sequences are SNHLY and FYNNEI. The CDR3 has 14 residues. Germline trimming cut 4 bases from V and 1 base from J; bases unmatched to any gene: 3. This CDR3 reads CASSGQGIQETQYF. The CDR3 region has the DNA TGTGCCAGCAGTGGACAGGGAATCCAAGAGACCCAGTACTTC. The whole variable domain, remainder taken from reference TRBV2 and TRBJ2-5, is EPEVTQTPSHQVTQMGQEVILRCVPISNHLYFYWYRQILGQKVEFLVSFYNNEISEKSEIFDDQFSVERPDGSNFTLKIRSTKLEDSAMYFCASSGQGIQETQYFGPGTRLLVL.

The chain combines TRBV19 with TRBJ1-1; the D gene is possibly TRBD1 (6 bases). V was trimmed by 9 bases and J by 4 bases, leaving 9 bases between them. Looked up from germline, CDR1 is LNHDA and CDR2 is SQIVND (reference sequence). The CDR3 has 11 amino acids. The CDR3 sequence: CASEQGTEAFF. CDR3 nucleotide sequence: TGTGCCAGCGAACAGGGCACTGAAGCTTTCTTT.

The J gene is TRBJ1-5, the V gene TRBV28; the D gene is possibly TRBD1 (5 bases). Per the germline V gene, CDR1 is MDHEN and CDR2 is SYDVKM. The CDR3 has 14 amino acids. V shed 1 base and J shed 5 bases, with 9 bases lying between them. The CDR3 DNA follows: TGTGCCAGCAGTTTATACGGGGCCTATCAGCCCCAGCATTTT. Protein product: CASSLYGAYQPQHF. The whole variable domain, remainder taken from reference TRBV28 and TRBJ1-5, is DVKVTQSSRYLVKRTGEKVFLECVQDMDHENMFWYRQDPGLGLRLIYFSYDVKMKEKGDIPEGYSVSREKKERFSLILESASTNQTSMYLCASSLYGAYQPQHFGDGTRLSIL.

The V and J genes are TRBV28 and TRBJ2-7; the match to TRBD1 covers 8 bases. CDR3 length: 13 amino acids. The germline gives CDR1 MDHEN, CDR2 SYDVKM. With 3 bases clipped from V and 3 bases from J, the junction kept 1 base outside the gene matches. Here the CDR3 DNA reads TGTGCCAGCAGTTTTGGACAGGGCTACGAGCAGTACTTC. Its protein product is CASSFGQGYEQYF.

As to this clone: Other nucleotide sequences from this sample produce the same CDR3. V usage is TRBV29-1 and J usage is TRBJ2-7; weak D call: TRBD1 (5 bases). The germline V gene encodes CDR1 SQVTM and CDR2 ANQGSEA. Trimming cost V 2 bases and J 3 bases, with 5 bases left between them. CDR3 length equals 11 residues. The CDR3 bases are TGCAGCGTTGAAAGGGGCTACGAGCAGTACTTC. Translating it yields CSVERGYEQYF.

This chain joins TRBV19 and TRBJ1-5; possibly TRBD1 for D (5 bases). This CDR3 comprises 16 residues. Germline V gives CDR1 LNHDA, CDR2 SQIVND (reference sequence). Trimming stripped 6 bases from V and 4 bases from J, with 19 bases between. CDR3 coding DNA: TGTGCCAGTAGACACAGACGGGACCCGGGGAATCAGCCCCAGCATTTT. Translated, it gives CASRHRRDPGNQPQHF.

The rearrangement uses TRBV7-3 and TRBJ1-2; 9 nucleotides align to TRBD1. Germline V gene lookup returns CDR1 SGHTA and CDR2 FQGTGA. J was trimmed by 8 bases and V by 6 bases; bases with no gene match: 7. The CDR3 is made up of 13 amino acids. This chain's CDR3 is CASSRDRVYGYTF. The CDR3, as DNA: TGTGCCAGCAGTCGGGACAGGGTCTACGGCTACACCTTC.

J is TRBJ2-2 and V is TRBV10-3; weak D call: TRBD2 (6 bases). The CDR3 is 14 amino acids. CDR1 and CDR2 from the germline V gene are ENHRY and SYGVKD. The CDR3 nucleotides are TGTGCTTGCCGGCGGGACCCGAACACCGGGGAGCTGTTTTTT. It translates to CACRRDPNTGELFF.

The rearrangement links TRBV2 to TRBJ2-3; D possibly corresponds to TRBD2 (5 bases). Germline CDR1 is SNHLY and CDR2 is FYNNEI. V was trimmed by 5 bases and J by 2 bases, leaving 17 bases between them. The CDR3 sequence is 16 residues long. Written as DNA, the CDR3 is TGTGCCAGCAGTCAACGGGAACGAAGCCCCACAGATACGCAGTATTTT. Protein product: CASSQRERSPTDTQYF.

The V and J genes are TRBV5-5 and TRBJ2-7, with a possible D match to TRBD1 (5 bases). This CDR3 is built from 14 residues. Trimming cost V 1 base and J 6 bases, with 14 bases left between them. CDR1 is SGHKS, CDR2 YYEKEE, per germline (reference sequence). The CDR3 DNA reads TGTGCCAGCAGCTTGCTTCCACGTGGGGCCGAGCAGTACTTC. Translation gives CASSLLPRGAEQYF.